The entry below gives a single T cell receptor beta chain sequence along with its context. This clonotype has at least ten counts. Its antigen target is currently unknown. Base qualities are missing; no much larger clone stands one base away. Per the publication, the time point label means: newly diagnosed GD, antithyroid drugs for less than 3 months. For both TCR sequencing and RNA sequencing, RNA was extracted from PBMCs in TRIzol. Graves' disease was diagnosed according to American Thyroid Association guidelines. The patients came from an endocrinology department in Xi'an, China. Each patient gave approximately 9.7 milliliters of peripheral blood, collected in an EDTA anticoagulant tube. PBMCs were isolated by Ficoll Paque Plus density gradient separation without further T cell sorting. An Agilent 2100 Bioanalyzer and agarose gel were used to check RNA quality, and a NanoDrop 2000 was used to measure RNA concentration.

The data originate from a study of regulatory T cells in long-lasting Graves disease (dated by TCRdb to about 2021). In the study overall: Patients with newly diagnosed Graves' disease had been on antithyroid drugs for under 3 months. Peripheral blood TCR sequencing and RNA sequencing compared persistent Graves' disease patients with newly diagnosed Graves' disease patients. A total of some 33 samples were covered by TCR sequencing, comprising approximately 13 persistent and around 20 newly diagnosed Graves' disease patients. The study was conducted in China and was registered as a clinical trial.

Receptor libraries were prepared by multiplex PCR. The run used an Illumina HiSeq 4000. CDR3 regions were amplified by Arm-PCR with iRepertoire HTBI primers to construct TCR beta libraries. PCR products were gel purified before sequencing. The original methods were these. A total of 62 TRBV and about 13 TRBJ segments were identified across samples and were used for gene usage analysis of CDR3 amino acid clonotypes. COPE and FqMerger were used to merge filtered high-quality paired reads into contigs. BLAST was used to align contigs to the IMGT TRBV, TRBD and TRBJ reference genes, and CDR3 was defined following IMGT. Clonotypes above 0.1% frequency were classified as highly expanded clones. Repertoire diversity was measured by Shannon entropy, and V-J evenness by the Gini coefficient. Public clonotypes were defined as clonotypes shared by more than one individual. The public reads were reprocessed in TCRdb via fastp at Q25 and MiXCR, keeping in-frame beta chains. Entries are consolidated by CDR3 protein sequence, retaining the most common genes and DNA. TCRdb assigned the V and J calls; the authors' analysis was not used. In all, the sample holds hundreds of thousands of distinct CDR3 sequences, and roughly 17% of those were seen once. The ten most abundant clones make up 25% to 30% of the sample.

V lost 6 bases and J lost 0 bases; the stretch between them is 18 bases long. Its CDR3 holds 17 amino acids, cysteine through phenylalanine. Here the CDR3 DNA is all that survives: 51 bases in frame from base 1. The CDR1 and CDR2 encoded by the germline V gene are MGHRA and YSYEKL. Summary of the overall study and its limitations: More public clonotypes were shared among persistent patients (under 3,000) than among newly diagnosed patients (over 900). The authors acknowledged the small sample size as a limitation that may reduce accuracy. Lower TCR Shannon entropy and fewer highly expanded clones were observed in persistent Graves' disease patients than in newly diagnosed patients, which suggested clonal expansion. Only the TCR beta chain was sequenced and analyzed. TRBV28, TRBJ1-2 and TRBJ2-5 were preferentially used in persistent disease, while TRBV20-1 and TRBJ2-1 were favored in newly diagnosed disease. The study examined only peripheral blood because the primary lesion, thyroid tissue, could not be accessed.

Separately, the same data were catalogued under a study of T cells in Graves' hyperthyroidism and ophthalmopathy. The second paper states: Graves' hyperthyroidism was defined as stable when no progression to ophthalmopathy occurred over 18 months of follow-up. Hyperthyroidism patients were aged 18 to 65 years and newly diagnosed, with disease duration of less than 2 months. Exclusion was applied to patients with uncontrolled infections, other autoimmune diseases, pregnancy or lactation. Diagnoses were based on clinical symptoms, serum thyroxine and TRAb, thyroid ultrasound and orbital computed tomography. For the first round of RT-PCR on the TCR CDR3, the HTBI primer set was used together with the Qiagen OneStep RT-PCR kit. Most expanded thyroid clonotypes (frequency above 0.001) were also detected in blood, a finding suggesting that blood repertoires may reflect thyroid immune responses. Ophthalmopathy was separated from stable hyperthyroidism by a 13 V-J signature model, with 87.88% sensitivity and about 81% specificity obtained in cross-validation and 80%/75% obtained in testing. In validation, the model predicted progression to ophthalmopathy a median of 6.5 months before onset, with approximately 70% sensitivity and roughly 79% specificity. A discovery cohort of around 98 patients, 43 with Graves' ophthalmopathy and about 60 with stable Graves' hyperthyroidism, was used to find distinguishing TCR V-J signatures. Prospective prediction of ophthalmopathy was tested in an independent validation cohort consisting of roughly 20 hyperthyroidism patients and approximately 16 patients who later progressed to ophthalmopathy. The approximately 95 discovery patients were divided at random into training and test sets in a 7:3 ratio. In about 6 Graves' hyperthyroidism patients, the study also compared T-cell repertoires from thyroid tissue with T-cell repertoires from blood. After sampling, hyperthyroidism patients received methimazole starting at 30 mg daily, and ophthalmopathy patients received high-dose intravenous methylprednisolone. The libraries were constructed in a second round of multiplex PCR and then size-selected and purified. Libraries were sequenced paired-end with 100 bp reads on an Illumina HiSeq2000. SOAPnuke was used to process the raw data, removing reads that contained adapters or uncalled bases, had a mean Phred below 15, or lacked an exact match to the constant primer or identifier. High-quality paired reads were merged using COPE v1.2.5, and each unique nucleotide sequence was defined as a clonotype. MiTCR v1.1 was used to align clonotypes to the IMGT TRBV, TRBD and TRBJ reference segments. Only V-J combinations with frequency above 0.0001, covering 99% to 99.2% of repertoires, were analysed. A TCS score was defined as the ratio between F50 (clonal expansion) and ExV (chaos), using BLOSUM62-based TCRdist between CDR3 peptides within each V-J. Welch's t-statistics and random forest reduced fewer than 600 V-J features to about 13, which were used in a naive Bayes classifier (R e1071). Sample size was not statistically predetermined, and blinding of investigators to group allocation was not performed. According to the paper, TCR Vbeta CDR3 sequencing was carried out on more than 120 peripheral blood samples, which came from 40 to 45 ophthalmopathy, approximately 78 hyperthyroidism and some 17 progressor patients.

The TCR sequence derives from a man aged 40-49 years with Graves disease. Donor details come from another sample of the same person, matched by shared clones. Rearrangement joined TRBV4-1 to TRBJ1-5, and TRBD1 may be the D gene, going by 5 matching bases. The sequenced sample was peripheral blood mononuclear cells (PBMCs), obtained at new diagnosis, from a patient treated with antithyroid drugs. The CDR3 protein: CASSRGFFRDSNQPQHF. The sequenced DNA: TGCGCCAGCAGTCGAGGTTTTTTCAGGGATAGCAATCAGCCCCAGCATTTT.